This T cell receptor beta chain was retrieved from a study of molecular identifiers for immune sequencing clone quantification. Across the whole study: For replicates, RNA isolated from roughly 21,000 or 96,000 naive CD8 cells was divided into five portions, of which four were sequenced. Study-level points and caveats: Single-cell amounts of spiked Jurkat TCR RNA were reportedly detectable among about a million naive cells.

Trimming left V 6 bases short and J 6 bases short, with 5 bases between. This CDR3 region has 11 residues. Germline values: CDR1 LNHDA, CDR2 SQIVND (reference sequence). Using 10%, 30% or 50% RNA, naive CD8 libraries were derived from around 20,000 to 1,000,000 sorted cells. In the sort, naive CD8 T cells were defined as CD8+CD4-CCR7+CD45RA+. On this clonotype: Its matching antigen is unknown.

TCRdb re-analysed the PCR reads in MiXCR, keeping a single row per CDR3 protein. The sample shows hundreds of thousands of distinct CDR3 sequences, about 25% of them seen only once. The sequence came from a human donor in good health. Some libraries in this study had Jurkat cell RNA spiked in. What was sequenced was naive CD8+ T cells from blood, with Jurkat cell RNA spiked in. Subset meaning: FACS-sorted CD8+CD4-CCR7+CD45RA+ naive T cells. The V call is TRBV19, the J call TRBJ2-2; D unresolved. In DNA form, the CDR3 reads TGTGCCAGTAGAGGATCCGGGGAGCTGTTTTTT. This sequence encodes CASRGSGELFF.